This TCR beta chain appears in the sequencing data of a study of beta chain features in type 1 diabetes. Germline V gene data show CDR1 as LNHNV and CDR2 as YYDKDF (reference sequence). V lost 2 bases and J lost 8; bases outside the gene matches: 11. The CDR3 totals 16 residues. Study conclusions and caveats: Shorter TCRB CDR3s, moderately but significantly so, marked every one of the four CD4+ subsets in Type 1 diabetes patients.

A note on this clone: Its antigen is not identified.

The study reverse transcribed the entire isolated RNA, so it sequenced expressed TCRB transcripts. This table comes from immunoSEQ multiplex PCR, and its TCRdb copy is limited to in-frame clones, with some not included. This table holds 900,000 or so clones, 17% found once. The rearrangement links TRBV15 to TRBJ2-1; 8 positions match TRBD2. The TCR was taken from a young woman in good health. What was sequenced was naive CD4+ T cells from blood. DNA for the CDR3: TGTGCCACCAGCAGAAATAGCGGGACCATCGGGGATGAGCAGTTCTTC. It is translated as CATSRNSGTIGDEQFF.